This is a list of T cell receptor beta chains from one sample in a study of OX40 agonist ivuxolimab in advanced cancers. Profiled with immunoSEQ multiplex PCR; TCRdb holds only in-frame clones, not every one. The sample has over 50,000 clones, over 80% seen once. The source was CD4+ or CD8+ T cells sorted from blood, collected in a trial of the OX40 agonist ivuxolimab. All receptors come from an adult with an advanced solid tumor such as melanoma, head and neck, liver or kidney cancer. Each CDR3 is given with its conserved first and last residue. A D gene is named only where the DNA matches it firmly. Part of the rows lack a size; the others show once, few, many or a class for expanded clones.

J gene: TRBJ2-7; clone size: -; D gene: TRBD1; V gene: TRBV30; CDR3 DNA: TGTGCCTGGACGGGACAGGGGGGCCACGAGCAGTACTTC; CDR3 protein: CAWTGQGGHEQYF
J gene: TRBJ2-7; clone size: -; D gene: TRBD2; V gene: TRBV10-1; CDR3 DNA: TGCGCCAGCAGTGAGTTTGGCGGACTAGCGGGGGGAACCTACGAGCAGTACTTC; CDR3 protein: CASSEFGGLAGGTYEQYF
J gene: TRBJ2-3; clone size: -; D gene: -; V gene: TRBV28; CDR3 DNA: TGTGCCAGCGCCGAGGCGGGGAGTGGTGCAGATACGCAGTATTTT; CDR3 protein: CASAEAGSGADTQYF
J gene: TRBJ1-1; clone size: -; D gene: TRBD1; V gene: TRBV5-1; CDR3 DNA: TGCGCCAGCAGCTATCCGGGACAGGGGCCGAACACTGAAGCTTTCTTT; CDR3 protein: CASSYPGQGPNTEAFF
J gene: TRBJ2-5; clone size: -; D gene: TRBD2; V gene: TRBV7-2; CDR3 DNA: TGTGCCAGCAGCCCACGGGGGGGATCGGAGACCCAGTACTTC; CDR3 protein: CASSPRGGSETQYF
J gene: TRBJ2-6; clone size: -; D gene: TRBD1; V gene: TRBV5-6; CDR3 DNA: TGTGCCAGCAGCCTGACAGGGGGCCCCTCTGGGGCCAACGTCCTGACTTTC; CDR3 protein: CASSLTGGPSGANVLTF
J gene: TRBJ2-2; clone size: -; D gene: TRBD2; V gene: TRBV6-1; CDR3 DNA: TGTGCCAGCAGTGAACTGCTAGCGGGGTATGGGGAGCTGTTTTTT; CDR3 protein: CASSELLAGYGELFF
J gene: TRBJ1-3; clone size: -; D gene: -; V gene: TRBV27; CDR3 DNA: TGTGCCAGCAGTCCAAGGTTTTGGGGAATGGCTGGAAACACCATATATTTT; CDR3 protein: CASSPRFWGMAGNTIYF
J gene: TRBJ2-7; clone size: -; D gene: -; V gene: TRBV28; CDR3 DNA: TGTGCCAGCAGTCAACAGATATACGAGCAGTACTTC; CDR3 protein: CASSQQIYEQYF
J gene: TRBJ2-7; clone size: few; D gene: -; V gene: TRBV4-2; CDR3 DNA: TGTGCCAGCAGCCAAGACAGGGTCCAGACTTACGAGCAGTACTTC; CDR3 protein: CASSQDRVQTYEQYF
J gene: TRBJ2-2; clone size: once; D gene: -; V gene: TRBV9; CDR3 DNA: TGTGCCAGCAGCGCGTCGATGGGGGCGAACACCGGGGAGCTGTTTTTT; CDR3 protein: CASSASMGANTGELFF